These 15 T cell receptor beta chains share one sample of origin, sequenced in a study of Graves' ophthalmopathy and Graves' hyperthyroidism. Amplification of the TCR beta CDR3 regions used RNA transcripts (as template). Second-round multiplex PCR came after first-round RT-PCR with HTBI primers. Each CDR3 protein is one row after TCRdb ran MiXCR on the multiplex PCR reads. This table has around 670,000 distinct CDR3 sequences, roughly 40% appearing once. The material sequenced was peripheral blood. The receptors stem from an adult man with Graves' ophthalmopathy.

CDR3 coding DNA: TGTGCCATCAGTGGACAGGGGGCGAGGAACGAGCAGTACTTC. Translation gives CAISGQGARNEQYF. The chain uses TRBV10-3 and TRBJ2-7, with 10 bases matching TRBD1. The CDR3 spans 14 residues. CDR1 ENHRY and CDR2 SYGVKD come from the germline V gene. With 4 bases clipped from V and 5 bases from J, the junction kept 5 bases outside the gene matches.

Comments on this clonotype: One junction end does not reproduce the germline sequence, and a read error may be involved. This chain uses TRBV11-1 with TRBJ1-2; D gene ambiguous. Germline loops: CDR1 SGHAT, CDR2 FQDESV (reference sequence). This CDR3 comprises 14 residues. CDR3 nucleotides: TGTGCCAGCAGCCTTTTAGCCTCTAGCTATGGCTGCACCTTC. Translated, it gives CASSLLASSYGCTF. Together with reference TRBV11-1 and TRBJ1-2, the CDR3 gives the full variable domain: EAEVAQSPRYKITEKSQAVAFWCDPISGHATLYWYRQILGQGPELLVQFQDESVVDDSQLPKDRFSAERLKGVDSTLKIQPAELGDSAMYLCASSLLASSYGCTFGSGTRLTVV.

This clonotype was found a few times. The CDR3: CAIGAGAEETQYF. For the CDR3, the DNA is TGTGCCATCGGGGCAGGCGCAGAAGAGACCCAGTACTTC. The chain is built from TRBV6-2 or TRBV6-3 and TRBJ2-5, with D possibly being TRBD1 or TRBD2 (5 bases each). The CDR3 is made up of 13 amino acids. Germline V gives CDR1 MNHEY, CDR2 SVGEGT. V lost 10 bases and J 3 bases, leaving 15 bases between the germline ends.

As regards this clonotype: Its ends do not fully match the called genes, so a read error is possible. The V and J genes are TRBV10-2 and TRBJ1-2; D gene uncertain. The germline V gene has CDR1 WSHSY and CDR2 SAAADI. The CDR3 sequence is 13 residues long. The CDR3 nucleotides read TGTGCCAGCAGCCCGGAGGGCTTCTATGGCTACACCTTC. It translates to CASSPEGFYGYTF.

The chain carries TRBV4-1 and TRBJ1-1; no clear D. This CDR3 region has 14 residues. The germline V and J ends were trimmed by 8 bases and 1 base, with 14 bases remaining between them. Germline V gene data show CDR1 as MGHRA and CDR2 as YSYEKL. CDR3 nucleotide sequence: TGCGCCAGCCGTTCACCTTGGAAGAACACTGAAGCTTTCTTT. Its translation is CASRSPWKNTEAFF.

The gene calls are TRBV5-1 and TRBJ1-2; D uncertain. The CDR3 consists of 13 residues. V was pared by 4 bases and J by 6 bases, with 13 bases between. Germline values: CDR1 SGHRS, CDR2 YFSETQ. DNA for the CDR3: TGCGCCAGCAGCCCTTCTTTCAAGGATGGCTACACCTTC. Translating gives CASSPSFKDGYTF.

A word on this clonotype: The missing conserved phenylalanine or tryptophan at the end of this CDR3 makes a read error likely. This sequence joins TRBV9 and TRBJ2-3, with D tentatively TRBD1 (5 bases). Deletions cut 0 bases from V and 4 bases from J, with 12 bases between. Germline V CDR1 and CDR2: SGDLS, YYNGEE. The CDR3 sequence is 15 residues long. CDR3 sequence: CASSVGRASADTQYC. DNA for the CDR3: TGTGCCAGCAGCGTAGGCAGGGCGTCCGCAGATACGCAGTATTGT.

The J gene is TRBJ1-1, the V gene TRBV7-9; 7 bases align to TRBD1. Trimming took 5 bases from V and 7 from J; bases not matched to a gene: 7. Germline CDR1 is SEHNR and CDR2 is FQNEAQ (reference sequence). The CDR3 extends over 13 amino acids. CDR3 bases: TGTGCCAGCAGCCGACAGGGATGGAATGAAGCTTTCTTT. Protein product: CASSRQGWNEAFF.

This clonotype was detected a few times. The rearrangement links TRBV6-5 to TRBJ1-1, with D unresolved. CDR1 is MNHEY, CDR2 SVGAGI, per germline. Trimming stripped 7 bases from V and 8 bases from J, with 17 bases between. There are 13 residues in the CDR3. CDR3 sequence: CASILLPTAEAFF. For the CDR3, the DNA is TGTGCCAGCATTTTACTTCCCACGGCAGAAGCTTTCTTT.

The chain uses TRBV5-4 and TRBJ1-2; D not certain. The CDR3 is made up of 15 amino acids. From germline, CDR1 is SGHNT and CDR2 YYREEE (reference sequence). The V gene lost 0 bases and the J gene lost 4 bases, with 13 bases spanning the gap. CDR3 amino acids: CASSLASRNGYGYTF. Here the CDR3 DNA reads TGTGCCAGCAGCTTGGCCTCGAGGAACGGCTATGGCTACACCTTC. Together with reference TRBV5-4 and TRBJ1-2, the CDR3 gives the full variable domain: ETGVTQSPTHLIKTRGQQVTLRCSSQSGHNTVSWYQQALGQGPQFIFQYYREEENGRGNFPPRFSGLQFPNYSSELNVNALELDDSALYLCASSLASRNGYGYTFGSGTRLTVV.

This chain links TRBV10-3 with TRBJ1-6; D unresolved. The CDR3 covers 15 residues. Trimming took 10 bases from V and 10 from J, leaving 23 bases between them. CDR1 is ENHRY, CDR2 SYGVKD, per germline. The CDR3 here is CATKDPGGNTSPLHF. CDR3 nucleotide sequence: TGTGCCACTAAAGACCCCGGAGGTAACACGTCACCCCTCCACTTT.

The CDR3 spells CASSLKATGIYEQYF. CDR3 nucleotides: TGTGCCAGCAGCTTAAAGGCGACAGGGATCTACGAGCAGTACTTC. This chain connects TRBV7-9 to TRBJ2-7; 7 positions agree with TRBD1. V gave up 2 bases and J gave up 3 bases; unmatched junction bases: 7. Germline-derived CDR1 and CDR2 are SEHNR and FQNEAQ (reference sequence). This CDR3 spans 15 amino acids.

This chain connects TRBV9 to TRBJ2-7, with 7 positions matching TRBD2. Germline loops: CDR1 SGDLS, CDR2 YYNGEE. The CDR3 is 13 residues long. V shed 7 bases and J 5 bases; nucleotides not matched to a gene: 9. The CDR3 protein is CASGGVKGNEQYF. The CDR3 coding sequence is TGTGCCAGCGGGGGGGTAAAGGGCAACGAGCAGTACTTC.

This clonotype was observed at least ten times. This chain joins TRBV10-2 and TRBJ2-5; no clear D. There are 13 residues in the CDR3. CDR1 and CDR2 (germline): WSHSY, SAAADI. Trimming removed 2 bases at V and 5 bases at J, with 9 bases between. In nucleotides, the CDR3 is TGCGCCAGCAGTGAGCTAGTACGGGAGACCCAGTACTTC. As protein: CASSELVRETQYF.

As concerns this clonotype: A much larger clone differs by one base, so this may be a read error. CDR3 in DNA: TGTGCCAGCAGTACCCGTCCACGGGTGAACACTGAAGCTTTCTTT. Its protein is CASSTRPRVNTEAFF. The rearrangement links TRBV6-1 to TRBJ1-1; the D is unclear. V shed 5 bases and J shed 0 bases, with 13 bases lying between them. The CDR3 extends over 15 amino acids. Germline CDR1 MNHNS, CDR2 SASEGT.